This TCR beta chain was recovered during a study of shared clonotypes between healthy human individuals. V was pared by 5 bases and J by 2 bases, with 13 bases between. This CDR3 contains 15 residues. Germline CDR1 SGHNT, CDR2 YYREEE (reference sequence). The assay used deep level. The repertoire was sequenced with immunoSEQ multiplex PCR; TCRdb's copy has only in-frame clones and lacks some. The profile shows more than 150,000 clones, over 50% of them singletons. The chain has TRBV5-4 and TRBJ2-2; D not certain. The sequenced material came from memory CD4+ T cells sorted from blood. The subset denotes: CD45RA-negative fraction. The clonotype originates from a man aged 30 to 45 in good health. The DNA of the CDR3 is TGTGCCAGCAGGATGAAATCGGGTAACACCGGGGAGCTGTTTTTT. This codes for CASRMKSGNTGELFF.